The rows below give T cell receptor beta chains drawn from one sample of a study of T cell changes during pregnancy in multiple sclerosis. The repertoire was sequenced with immunoSEQ multiplex PCR; TCRdb's copy has only in-frame clones and lacks some. The data contain under 150,000 clones, 96% of them singletons. The sequenced sample was peripheral blood, obtained after pregnancy. Source of these receptors: a female donor with multiple sclerosis, enrolled in a pregnancy study. CDR3s include the opening cysteine and the closing phenylalanine or tryptophan. D genes are given only for firm matches. For some rows the clone size is stated as once, few or many, or as a class when expanded; others skip it.

v_gene: TRBV27; j_gene: TRBJ2-7; abundance: -; d_gene: -; CDR3nt: TGTGCCAGCAGCCCGGGTGGCCTGGCCTACGAGCAGTACTTC; CDR3aa: CASSPGGLAYEQYF
v_gene: TRBV6-4; j_gene: TRBJ2-3; abundance: -; d_gene: TRBD1; CDR3nt: TGTGCCACCCCGACGAACAGGGGGCCGGGCACAGATACGCAGTATTTT; CDR3aa: CATPTNRGPGTDTQYF
v_gene: TRBV18; j_gene: TRBJ1-1; abundance: -; d_gene: TRBD1; CDR3nt: TGTGCCAGCTCACTAGGGACAGGAGAAGCTTTCTTT; CDR3aa: CASSLGTGEAFF
v_gene: TRBV28; j_gene: TRBJ2-1; abundance: -; d_gene: TRBD2; CDR3nt: TGTGCCAGCAGTTTACCAAGCGGGAGTTCATCCTACAATGAGCAGTTCTTC; CDR3aa: CASSLPSGSSSYNEQFF
v_gene: TRBV5-1; j_gene: TRBJ2-2; abundance: -; d_gene: -; CDR3nt: TGCGCCAGCAGCCCCCAGCGGAGCACCGGGGAGCTGTTTTTT; CDR3aa: CASSPQRSTGELFF
v_gene: TRBV2; j_gene: TRBJ1-1; abundance: -; d_gene: -; CDR3nt: TGTGCCAGCTTTAGGGGGGGTAACACTGAAGCTTTCTTT; CDR3aa: CASFRGGNTEAFF
v_gene: TRBV19; j_gene: TRBJ1-5; abundance: -; d_gene: -; CDR3nt: TGTGCCAGTAGTATCGAAGGGGAGGCGGGCAATCAGCCCCAGCATTTT; CDR3aa: CASSIEGEAGNQPQHF
v_gene: TRBV19; j_gene: TRBJ2-5; abundance: -; d_gene: -; CDR3nt: TGTGCCAGCAGTGGGGGGGCTGGGGAGACCCAGTACTTC; CDR3aa: CASSGGAGETQYF
v_gene: TRBV7-2; j_gene: TRBJ2-3; abundance: -; d_gene: -; CDR3nt: TGTGCCAGCAGCTTTACTAGCAAACCCACAGATACGCAGTATTTT; CDR3aa: CASSFTSKPTDTQYF
v_gene: TRBV27; j_gene: TRBJ2-7; abundance: -; d_gene: -; CDR3nt: TGTGCCAGCAGTCTCGGACGGGACTACGAGCAGTACTTC; CDR3aa: CASSLGRDYEQYF
v_gene: TRBV14; j_gene: TRBJ2-1; abundance: -; d_gene: TRBD2; CDR3nt: TGTGCCAGCAGCCAAGGGACTAGCGGGAGGGCCCCCTACAATGAGCAGTTCTTC; CDR3aa: CASSQGTSGRAPYNEQFF
v_gene: TRBV13; j_gene: TRBJ2-1; abundance: -; d_gene: TRBD2; CDR3nt: TGTGCCAGCAGCTTAAGCCTAGCGGGAGGGCCCGGGTACAATGAGCAGTTCTTC; CDR3aa: CASSLSLAGGPGYNEQFF
v_gene: TRBV7-6; j_gene: TRBJ1-1; abundance: -; d_gene: -; CDR3nt: TGTGCCAGCAGCTTAGAAGCATCCACTGAAGCTTTCTTT; CDR3aa: CASSLEASTEAFF
v_gene: TRBV7-9; j_gene: TRBJ2-5; abundance: once; d_gene: -; CDR3nt: TGTGCCAGCAGCCTACAGGCGTACCAAGAGACCCAGTACTTC; CDR3aa: CASSLQAYQETQYF
v_gene: TRBV11-2; j_gene: TRBJ2-7; abundance: -; d_gene: -; CDR3nt: TGTGCCAGCAGCTTAGAGACAGAGCAGTACTTC; CDR3aa: CASSLETEQYF
v_gene: TRBV6-6; j_gene: TRBJ2-3; abundance: once; d_gene: -; CDR3nt: TGTGCCAGCAGTAGCTCAGATACGCAGTATTTT; CDR3aa: CASSSSDTQYF
v_gene: TRBV14; j_gene: TRBJ1-4; abundance: -; d_gene: TRBD1; CDR3nt: TGTGCCAGCAGCCAAGTGACCGGGACAGCTAATGAAAAACTGTTTTTT; CDR3aa: CASSQVTGTANEKLFF
v_gene: TRBV9; j_gene: TRBJ2-5; abundance: -; d_gene: TRBD2; CDR3nt: TGTGCCAGCAGTCCCGGGGGGGCGCCTAAGGAGACCCAGTACTTC; CDR3aa: CASSPGGAPKETQYF
v_gene: TRBV7-6; j_gene: TRBJ2-1; abundance: -; d_gene: -; CDR3nt: TGTGCCAGCAGCTTAGAGGGGAGGAGATCCTACAATGAGCAGTTCTTC; CDR3aa: CASSLEGRRSYNEQFF
v_gene: TRBV10-2; j_gene: TRBJ1-1; abundance: -; d_gene: TRBD1; CDR3nt: TGCGCCAGTAAGGACAGGATCATGAACACTGAAGCTTTCTTT; CDR3aa: CASKDRIMNTEAFF
v_gene: TRBV7-9; j_gene: TRBJ2-4; abundance: -; d_gene: -; CDR3nt: TGTGCCAGCAGCGGTAATATGGCAGGGTCCATTCAGTACTTC; CDR3aa: CASSGNMAGSIQYF
v_gene: TRBV23-1; j_gene: TRBJ2-7; abundance: -; d_gene: -; CDR3nt: TGCGCCAGCAGTCAGTCCGAGAGCGACGAGCAGTACTTC; CDR3aa: CASSQSESDEQYF
v_gene: TRBV6-1; j_gene: TRBJ1-4; abundance: -; d_gene: -; CDR3nt: TGTGCCAGCACGGGTGTGAATGAAAAACTGTTTTTT; CDR3aa: CASTGVNEKLFF
v_gene: TRBV19; j_gene: TRBJ2-5; abundance: -; d_gene: TRBD2; CDR3nt: TGTGCCAGTAGTCCTTACGGGGGGGACCCAGAGACCCAGTACTTC; CDR3aa: CASSPYGGDPETQYF
v_gene: TRBV28; j_gene: TRBJ1-2; abundance: few; d_gene: -; CDR3nt: TGTGCCAGCAGCTGGGACATCTATGGCTACACCTTC; CDR3aa: CASSWDIYGYTF
v_gene: TRBV2; j_gene: TRBJ2-7; abundance: -; d_gene: TRBD2; CDR3nt: TGTGCCAGCAGTGATTTTAGCGGGAGGAGGGGCGAGCAGTACTTC; CDR3aa: CASSDFSGRRGEQYF
v_gene: TRBV29-1; j_gene: TRBJ2-7; abundance: -; d_gene: TRBD2; CDR3nt: TGCAGCGCTCTCATTGGGCAGGGAGCTAGCGGGAGAGAGGGGGGGTTCGGCTACGAGCAGTACTTC; CDR3aa: CSALIGQGASGREGGFGYEQYF
v_gene: TRBV7-3; j_gene: TRBJ1-1; abundance: -; d_gene: -; CDR3nt: TGTGCCAGCAGCCTGGACAGCCGCCGGTCCACTGAAGCTTTCTTT; CDR3aa: CASSLDSRRSTEAFF
v_gene: TRBV27; j_gene: TRBJ2-7; abundance: -; d_gene: -; CDR3nt: TGTGCCAGCAGCCGTACAGGCCTGGTCTACGAGCAGTACTTC; CDR3aa: CASSRTGLVYEQYF
v_gene: TRBV4-3; j_gene: TRBJ2-3; abundance: -; d_gene: TRBD2; CDR3nt: TGCGCCAGCACTCGTAGCGGGAGCGTCACAGATACGCAGTATTTT; CDR3aa: CASTRSGSVTDTQYF
v_gene: TRBV9; j_gene: TRBJ1-1; abundance: -; d_gene: TRBD1; CDR3nt: TGTGCCAGCAGCGTAGCCAATTCCGGGACAGGCACTGAAGCTTTCTTT; CDR3aa: CASSVANSGTGTEAFF
v_gene: TRBV27; j_gene: TRBJ2-2; abundance: once; d_gene: -; CDR3nt: TGTGCCAGCAGTTCAGGGTCGGCCGGGGAGCTGTTTTTT; CDR3aa: CASSSGSAGELFF
v_gene: TRBV27; j_gene: TRBJ1-1; abundance: -; d_gene: TRBD1; CDR3nt: TGTGCCAGCAGTCTCTACCTAAGGGGGCGCCGCACTGAAGCTTTCTTT; CDR3aa: CASSLYLRGRRTEAFF
v_gene: TRBV28; j_gene: TRBJ2-3; abundance: -; d_gene: -; CDR3nt: TGTGCCAGCAGAGTTCCACAGGGAAGTAGCACAGATACGCAGTATTTT; CDR3aa: CASRVPQGSSTDTQYF
v_gene: TRBV29-1; j_gene: TRBJ1-3; abundance: -; d_gene: -; CDR3nt: TGCAGCGTTGGGTACGGAGACTCTGGAAACACCATATATTTT; CDR3aa: CSVGYGDSGNTIYF